Detailed here is one TCR beta chain. Its antigen target is currently unknown. No much larger clonotype is one base removed from it; base qualities were not supplied. These data come from a study of cytomegalovirus exposure and HLA in healthy donors (dated by TCRdb to about 2017). Looking at the study overall: An earlier analysis of approximately 640 of the donors reported about 250 Gb of sequence data and 117 million unique TCR beta sequences from about 179 million T cells. Approximately 300 gigabases of sequencing data and around 80 million unique TCR sequences made up an early release that covered around 640 HLA-typed donors. Of the roughly 400 genotyped donors, approximately 82% fell in the genetic ancestry cluster associated with self-reported Caucasian donors. The study aimed to test whether cataloging public T cell receptors could reveal signatures of past pathogen exposure. The T cell repertoires of roughly 660 subjects were profiled by immunosequencing and related to cytomegalovirus serostatus. Besides the first cohort of 550 to 750 subjects, a separate validation cohort made up of over 100 different subjects was used. To predict cytomegalovirus infection status, the study brought together high-throughput TCR immunosequencing, statistical association of individual TCRs with disease status, and machine learning. A later analysis re-examined previously published TCR beta repertoires from 500 to 700 donors and added high-resolution HLA genotyping to investigate patterns of TCR occurrence. The later analysis used no new phenotypic data to find candidate immune exposures, relying instead on TCR beta sequences and their occurrence across donors. An earlier analysis of around 540 of the donors applied high-throughput TCR beta sequencing to assess whether each TCR beta V gene segment acted as functional or pseudogenic. Alongside the repertoire data, information on donor age, sex, ethnicity and CMV serostatus was compiled. A later genetic analysis used genome-wide SNP genotypes for about three fifths of the 666 donors, treating that subset as a discovery cohort. All discovery cohort repertoires had been generated on a single sequencing platform. HLA typing covered class I and class II loci at four-digit resolution. Typing coverage varied by locus: 629-630 donors for A, B, C, DRB1 and DQB1; approximately 500 for DQA1; 606 for DPA1; about 450 for DPB1. Several DR-DQ haplotypes were handled as single units for association and clustering because linkage in the cohort was strong. On average, around 240,000 unique TCR beta nucleotide sequences were sequenced per donor among 300 to 500 genotyped donors of the cohort, with around 19% of those sequences being non-productive. What the work shows at the level of the full study, not this receptor alone: Broadly in line with IMGT annotations, most TCR beta V segments showed up in productive rearrangements about 87% or about 30% of the time in an earlier analysis of around 600 of the donors. Sequencing depth was assumed to be roughly uniform across donors in the presence/absence analyses, though that assumption may not hold. The 87-base-pair reads could not distinguish some IMGT-functional V segments, including TRBV6-2 and TRBV6-3, so those segments were excluded. A further reported finding was that TCR beta sequences accurately predicted the HLA-A and HLA-B alleles for most subjects in the first cohort. Because HLA typing was unavailable for some donors at each locus, only the typed subset was used in association tests. A later analysis found that TCR association rates varied across HLA loci, with DRB1 alleles showing the most associated TCRs and HLA-C alleles the fewest. The classifier was reported to diagnose cytomegalovirus status with high specificity and sensitivity in both the original and validation cohorts. According to the authors, the approach could potentially be generalized to other disease states and immunological phenotypes. In a later genetic analysis, fewer N-insertions in productive TCRs were reported among donors in an Asian-associated ancestry cluster than the approximately 710-donor mean. In vitro tests confirmed that three of the cytomegalovirus-associated TCR beta chains recognize cytomegalovirus antigens. According to a later analysis, most CMV-associated TCR beta chains appeared to be HLA-restricted, and the HLA associations seemed to be driven largely by CMV exposure. A cluster of highly shared sequence variants was judged likely to represent a technical artifact of the sequencing pipeline. The only immune exposure information available for the cohort was CMV serostatus. Assigning TCR associations to individual alleles was difficult when HLA alleles, especially DR and DQ, strongly co-occurred. A total of 164 TCR beta chains were listed by the study as associated with cytomegalovirus. In a later analysis, HLA-associated TCR beta chains showed more clonal expansion and lower generation probabilities than non-associated chains that were equally common. Linkage disequilibrium might explain the correlated functional status among segregating V segments, but an unknown experimental factor could not be ruled out. In this cohort, only TCR beta chains were sequenced, and detectable features were limited by the absence of alpha or paired-chain data. Most TCR sequences were observed very rarely across donors, whereas some public TCRs were present in many individuals. The earlier analysis of nearly 600 of the donors excluded seventeen rarely observed V segments, including chromosome 9 orphons, because counts were too low. Several of the top co-occurrence clusters appeared to be linked to parvovirus B19, influenza, CMV and Epstein-Barr virus, according to a later analysis. A later genetic analysis associated a missense DCLRE1C variant with V-gene and J-gene trimming of TCR beta chains, and an independent cohort replicated the association. In a later analysis, more than 15,000 TCR beta sequences were associated with specific HLA alleles at a false discovery rate of 0.05.

Preparation of the library involved the immunoSEQ multiplex PCR assay. For the multiplex PCR, a mixture combining 60 forward primers for TCR Vbeta segments and 13 reverse primers for TCR Jbeta segments was used. A multiplex PCR assay on genomic DNA amplified the CDR3 region of rearranged TCR beta genes. Amplified TCR beta libraries were sequenced as 87-base-pair reads on the Illumina HiSeq System. The authors' analysis ran thus. In a later analysis, about 80 million unique TCR beta chains were counted across the approximately 640 repertoires, and around 10 million of these chains were shared by at least two donors. Raw reads were error-corrected and collapsed into unique sequences with a nearest-neighbor algorithm that merged closely related sequences to remove PCR and sequencing errors. V, D and J gene segments were assigned by aligning CDR3 sequences to IMGT reference sequences. For a sequence to be retained, at least a six-nucleotide match to both a V gene segment and a J gene segment was required. A rearrangement counted as productive if the CDR3 had no stop codons and remained in frame with V and J, and every other rearrangement counted as non-productive. Following IMGT convention, CDR3 was defined as the stretch from the second conserved V-encoded cysteine up to the conserved J-encoded phenylalanine. Sequences without an unambiguous match to a single V gene segment were excluded from the earlier analysis of a few hundred of the donors. An earlier analysis of some 500 of the donors classified V segments as functional when productive rearrangements were above 56.7% and as segregating when the standard deviation between donors was above 5%. To diagnose cytomegalovirus status from the catalog of TCR beta chain sequences, a statistical classification framework was built. V and J gene assignment, in a later analysis, came from comparing TCR nucleotide sequences with IMGT/GENE-DB human TR gene sequences. A later analysis assigned CDR3 sequences and most-parsimonious VDJ recombination scenarios with the TCRdist pipeline. In a later analysis, each TCR beta chain was defined by its CDR3 amino acid sequence together with its V-gene family, and reads lacking a unique V-gene family were excluded. As a way to deal with suspected cross-contamination and a sequencing artifact, a later analysis dropped 592 nucleotide sequences that were highly shared and had low generation probability. For each public chain, a later analysis derived a clonal expansion index from normalized ranks of inferred template counts within each repertoire. Generation probabilities in a later analysis came from a VDJ recombination model fitted to out-of-frame rearrangements, and those results were checked against IGoR. A later analysis scored TCR-TCR, TCR-HLA and TCR-CMV co-occurrence with hypergeometric tests, applying a repertoire-size bias correction to TCR pairs. To estimate false discovery rates, a later analysis permuted the HLA or CMV assignments 20 times. A later analysis grouped co-occurring TCRs with DBSCAN, adding TCRdist sequence similarity when clustering within HLA-allele-positive subsets. Repertoires with fewer than 30,000 or more than 120,000 public chains, plus five repertoires with anomalous nucleotide sharing, were excluded from co-occurrence clustering. Not all clones reach the TCRdb copy of this immuneACCESS table, which keeps in-frame sequences only. Checked studies attribute under half of the gap to unresolved V genes and leave the rest unexplained. V and J calls plus clone size are reproduced from that table; the DNA served to infer D and trimming. For this sample the table gives 150,000 to 200,000 clones, of which around 80% were detected only once. About 1.7% of the sample comes from the top ten.

The cohort was made up of about 610 healthy bone marrow donors. At the time of sampling, every cohort member was nominally healthy, though immune exposures that went unrecorded were likely present. The donor was CMV seronegative and was included in the group of several hundred seronegative cohort members. A peripheral blood sample was collected from each donor, and TCR beta sequencing was performed on peripheral blood mononuclear cells. The Qiagen DNeasy Blood Extraction Kit was used to extract genomic DNA from the blood cell samples. Looking up the germline V gene yields CDR1 SGHTA and CDR2 FQGNSA. V and J lose 1 base and 5 bases, and a span of 14 bases separates them. The CDR3 covers 16 residues, taking in both the cysteine and the phenylalanine. Only the CDR3 part of the read is kept: 48 bases, read in frame from the first base.

The sample comprised PBMCs. The sequence was collected from a man aged 18 to 30 in good health and CMV-seronegative. The V and J segments used are TRBV7-2 and TRBJ2-2; matching of 7 bases hints at TRBD2 as the D gene. The sequenced DNA: TGTGCCAGCAGCTTAGGAGGACTAGGACAGACCGGGGAGCTGTTTTTT. Translation gives CASSLGGLGQTGELFF.